Listed below are T cell receptor beta chains from one sample, sequenced in a study of T cells after posttransplantation cyclophosphamide. Libraries were prepared by immunoSEQ multiplex PCR; TCRdb keeps only in-frame clonotypes and omits some of them. This sample has some 45,000 clones, with 90% found just once. This specimen was PBMCs, taken 60 to 65 days after allogeneic stem cell transplant with posttransplant cyclophosphamide. The receptors come from a male patient aged 55 to 69 who received an allogeneic stem cell transplant from a related donor and was CMV-positive. Part of the T cells may come from the graft donor. CDR3s leave out the opening cysteine and the closing phenylalanine or tryptophan.

J gene | V gene | CDR3 protein
TRBJ2-2 | TRBV6-6 | ASSRSPGFGELF
TRBJ2-1 | TRBV5-4 | ASSLAGLNNEQF
TRBJ1-2 | TRBV4-1 | ASSQRTGLDYGYT
TRBJ1-2 | TRBV12-5 | ASGLVPGQFHGYT
TRBJ1-1 | TRBV29-1 | SVPDRGLATEAF
TRBJ2-2 | TRBV10-1 | ASSELAGSGVGELF
TRBJ1-2 | TRBV7-9 | ASSLDRNGYT
TRBJ1-6 | TRBV30 | AWRGLGNSPLH
TRBJ2-1 | TRBV4-1 | ASSQALSSYNEQF
TRBJ2-3 | TRBV5-8 | ASSLYWTSGDTDTQY
TRBJ1-4 | TRBV6-6 | ASSAIDSTNEKLF
TRBJ2-1 | TRBV2 | ASRTYRGISYNEQF
TRBJ1-5 | TRBV28 | ASSLGRPGNQPQH
TRBJ1-2 | TRBV4-1 | ASSRLPQGLDGYT
TRBJ1-1 | TRBV6-5 | AISRGLRGTEAF
TRBJ2-1 | TRBV9 | ASHDNPRSSYNEQF
TRBJ1-1 | TRBV21-1 | ASSKVYGTGSGTEAF
TRBJ2-3 | TRBV10-1 | ASSESSTSGADTQY
TRBJ1-2 | TRBV6-5 | ASSYSRASRGYT
TRBJ2-5 | TRBV9 | ASSPQGDQETQY
TRBJ1-4 | TRBV7-9 | ASSLFGEISTNEKLF
TRBJ2-7 | TRBV23-1 | ARRRGAYSYEQY
TRBJ2-3 | TRBV30 | AWTAGRHTDTQY
TRBJ1-1 | TRBV30 | ACRDRRGTEAF
TRBJ2-6 | TRBV19 | ASRLDSTGAGANVLT
TRBJ2-4 | TRBV7-2 | ASSLVTGNRGIQY
TRBJ1-4 | TRBV6-5 | ASRRGQIEKLF
TRBJ2-3 | TRBV6-1 | ASSTLGGGRDTQY
TRBJ2-1 | TRBV6-5 | ASSYSPSGGLWEQF
TRBJ1-3 | TRBV6-6 | ASRQGSGNTIY
TRBJ1-1 | TRBV5-4 | ASSPGRVLTEAF
TRBJ1-4 | TRBV9 | ASGRWEGPNEKLF
TRBJ1-2 | TRBV30 | AWSGVSGDGYT
TRBJ1-3 | TRBV6-6 | ASSYPRDSPNTIY
TRBJ2-5 | TRBV5-1 | ASSATGLEETQY
TRBJ1-6 | TRBV2 | ASSERLYNSPLH
TRBJ1-2 | TRBV19 | ASSIGRGKDGYT
TRBJ1-2 | TRBV18 | ASSPADREGYT